Listed here is a single T cell receptor (beta chain). Original handling: By means of reference gene primer amplification, nucleated cell counts were estimated. TCRdb keeps only in-frame clones here, not all; method: immunoSEQ multiplex PCR. The D gene and trimming were derived from the DNA, and the V and J assignments and clone size from that table. The data show tens of thousands of clones, approximately 88% seen once. The CDR3 extends over 16 amino acids. V shed 4 bases, J shed 6 bases, and the junction held 8 bases outside the gene matches. From germline, CDR1 is SEHNR and CDR2 FQNEAQ (reference sequence). This sample was included in a study of blood T cell repertoires in COVID-19. The wider study: COVID-19 samples from acute and convalescent phases originated in the United States, Italy and Spain. Sources were T cells, B-cell-depleted T cells, or PBMCs; the material itself was cDNA or gDNA.

The sequenced sample consisted of peripheral blood. This TCR was sampled from a man in his fifties with active COVID-19. The chain links TRBV7-9 to TRBJ2-1; 11 bases map to TRBD2. CDR3 nucleotides: TGTGCCAGCAGCTCTATAGCGGGGGGGCCGGTCAATGAGCAGTTCTTC. It is translated as CASSSIAGGPVNEQFF.